Following are 3 T cell receptor beta chains from one sample sequenced in a study of blood T cell repertoires in COVID-19. The data were produced by immunoSEQ multiplex PCR, yet TCRdb's version contains in-frame clones alone and is incomplete. The sample shows about 210,000 clones, 70% to 90% of them seen only once. The sequenced material came from peripheral blood. The receptors here all came from a woman in her seventies with COVID-19, enrolled during active disease.

This clone was recorded only once. This chain links TRBV5-1 with TRBJ1-2; D is possibly TRBD1 (5 bases). This CDR3 has 13 amino acids. CDR1 and CDR2 from the germline V gene are SGHRS and YFSETQ. V lost 4 bases to trimming and J lost 7 bases, with 14 bases between them. CDR3 DNA: TGCGCCAGCAGCCCACTGGAGGGGTCTGGCTACACCTTC. Translation gives CASSPLEGSGYTF.

The CDR3 spells CASSLNKGTSGLAKNIQYF. CDR3 nucleotides: TGTGCCAGCAGCTTGAATAAAGGGACTAGCGGGTTAGCCAAAAACATTCAGTACTTC. J is TRBJ2-4 and V is TRBV5-4; 12 bases map to TRBD2. Germline V gene lookup returns CDR1 SGHNT and CDR2 YYREEE (reference sequence). CDR3 length: 19 amino acids. V dropped 1 base and J dropped 0; count of bases not matched to a gene: 8.

The chain carries TRBV27 and TRBJ2-7, with D possibly TRBD1 on 6 matching bases. The germline V and J ends were trimmed by 5 bases and 0 bases, with 20 bases remaining between them. The length of the CDR3 is 17 residues. CDR1 is MNHEY, CDR2 SMNVEV, per germline (reference sequence). This chain's CDR3 is CASSVDPRTALSYEQYF. The CDR3 DNA reads TGTGCCAGCAGTGTCGACCCTCGGACAGCGCTCTCCTACGAGCAGTACTTC.